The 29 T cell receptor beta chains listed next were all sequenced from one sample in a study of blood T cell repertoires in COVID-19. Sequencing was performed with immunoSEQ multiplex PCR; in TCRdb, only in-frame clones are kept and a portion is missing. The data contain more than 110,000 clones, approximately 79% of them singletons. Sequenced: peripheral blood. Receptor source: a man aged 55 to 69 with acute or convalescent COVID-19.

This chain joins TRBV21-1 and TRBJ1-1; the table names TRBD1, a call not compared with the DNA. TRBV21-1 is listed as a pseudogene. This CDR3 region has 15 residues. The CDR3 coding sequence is TGTGCCAGCAGCAAAGGGGCCGGTCCTCGTAAGGTATCTTTCTTT. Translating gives CASSKGAGPRKVSFF.

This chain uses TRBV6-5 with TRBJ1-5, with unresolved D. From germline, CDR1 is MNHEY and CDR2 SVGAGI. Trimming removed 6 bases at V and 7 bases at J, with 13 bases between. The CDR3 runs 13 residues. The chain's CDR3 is CASSPSQNQPQHF. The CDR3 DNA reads TGTGCCAGCAGCCCCAGTCAGAACCAGCCCCAGCATTTT.

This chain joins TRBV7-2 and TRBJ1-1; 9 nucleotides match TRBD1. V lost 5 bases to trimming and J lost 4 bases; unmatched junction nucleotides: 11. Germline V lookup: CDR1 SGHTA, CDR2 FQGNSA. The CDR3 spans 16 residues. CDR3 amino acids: CASSSTGTGLSTEAFF. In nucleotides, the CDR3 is TGTGCCAGCAGCAGCACCGGGACAGGGCTCTCCACTGAAGCTTTCTTT.

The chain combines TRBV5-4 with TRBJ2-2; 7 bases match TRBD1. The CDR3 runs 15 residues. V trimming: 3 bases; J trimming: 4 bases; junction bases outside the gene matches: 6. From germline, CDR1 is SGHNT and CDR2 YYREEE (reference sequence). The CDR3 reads CASSSTGLVTGELFF. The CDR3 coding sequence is TGTGCCAGCAGCTCGACAGGGTTGGTCACCGGGGAGCTGTTTTTT.

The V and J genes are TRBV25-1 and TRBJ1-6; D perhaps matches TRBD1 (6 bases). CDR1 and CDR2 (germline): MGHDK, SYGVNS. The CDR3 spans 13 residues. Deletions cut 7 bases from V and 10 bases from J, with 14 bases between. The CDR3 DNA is TGTGCCAGCACTGAGGGGGACTTCTCACCCCTCCACTTT. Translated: CASTEGDFSPLHF.

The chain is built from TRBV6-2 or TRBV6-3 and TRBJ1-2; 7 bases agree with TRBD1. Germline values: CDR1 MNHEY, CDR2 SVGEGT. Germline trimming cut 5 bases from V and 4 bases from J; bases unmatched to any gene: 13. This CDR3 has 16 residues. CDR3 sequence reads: CASSDPGQVGVYGYTF. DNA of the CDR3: TGTGCCAGCAGTGACCCCGGACAGGTGGGAGTCTATGGCTACACCTTC.

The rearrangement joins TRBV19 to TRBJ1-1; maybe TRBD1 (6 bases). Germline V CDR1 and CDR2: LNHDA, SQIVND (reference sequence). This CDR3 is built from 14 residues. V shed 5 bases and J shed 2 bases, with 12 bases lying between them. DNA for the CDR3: TGTGCCAGTAGTGTGTTACAGGGTAACACTGAAGCTTTCTTT. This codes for CASSVLQGNTEAFF.

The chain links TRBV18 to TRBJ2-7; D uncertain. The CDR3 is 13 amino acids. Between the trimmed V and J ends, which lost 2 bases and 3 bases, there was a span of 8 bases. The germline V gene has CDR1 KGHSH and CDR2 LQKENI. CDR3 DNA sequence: TGTGCCAGCTCACCAGGGCCCATCTACGAGCAGTACTTC. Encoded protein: CASSPGPIYEQYF.

CDR3 in DNA: TGTGCCAGCAGCCAACTTTCAATCGGCGAGCAGTACTTC. Its protein product is CASSQLSIGEQYF. This chain joins TRBV14 and TRBJ2-7; no definite D call. Trimming stripped 2 bases from V and 6 bases from J, with 11 bases between. Per the germline V gene, CDR1 is SGHDN and CDR2 is FVKESK. The CDR3 contains 13 residues.

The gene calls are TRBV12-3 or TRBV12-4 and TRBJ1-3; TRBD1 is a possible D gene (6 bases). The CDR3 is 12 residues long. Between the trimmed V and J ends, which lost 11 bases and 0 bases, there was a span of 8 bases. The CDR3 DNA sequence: TGTGCCGCACAGGGCTCTGGAAACACCATATATTTT. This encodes CAAQGSGNTIYF.

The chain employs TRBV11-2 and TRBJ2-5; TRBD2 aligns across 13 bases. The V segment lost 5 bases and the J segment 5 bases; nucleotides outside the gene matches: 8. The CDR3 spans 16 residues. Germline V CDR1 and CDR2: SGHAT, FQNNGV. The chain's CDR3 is CASSQGLAGDRETQYF. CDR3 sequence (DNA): TGTGCCAGCAGCCAAGGACTAGCGGGAGATCGGGAGACCCAGTACTTC.

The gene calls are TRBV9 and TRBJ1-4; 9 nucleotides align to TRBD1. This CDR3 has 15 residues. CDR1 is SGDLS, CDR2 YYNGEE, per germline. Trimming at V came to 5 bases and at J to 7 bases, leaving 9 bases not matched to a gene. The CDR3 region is CASSARADRGEKLFF. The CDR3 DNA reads TGTGCCAGCAGTGCTCGGGCGGACAGGGGTGAAAAACTGTTTTTT.

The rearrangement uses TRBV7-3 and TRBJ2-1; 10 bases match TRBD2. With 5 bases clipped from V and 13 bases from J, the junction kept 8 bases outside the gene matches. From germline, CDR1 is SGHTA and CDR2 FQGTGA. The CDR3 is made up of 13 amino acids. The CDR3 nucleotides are TGTGCCAGCAGCCCATCTAGCGGGAGCCGACAGTTCTTC. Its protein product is CASSPSSGSRQFF.

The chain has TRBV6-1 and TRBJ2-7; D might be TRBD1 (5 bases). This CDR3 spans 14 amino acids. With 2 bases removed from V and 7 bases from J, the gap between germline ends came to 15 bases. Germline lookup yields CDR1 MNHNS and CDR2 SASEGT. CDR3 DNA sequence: TGTGCCAGCAGTGAAAGGGTCAGGGTTCGGGAGCAGTACTTC. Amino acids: CASSERVRVREQYF.

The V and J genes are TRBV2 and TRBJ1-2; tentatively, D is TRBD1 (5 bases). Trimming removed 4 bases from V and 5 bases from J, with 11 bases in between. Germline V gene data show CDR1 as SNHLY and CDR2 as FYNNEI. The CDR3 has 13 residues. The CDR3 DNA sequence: TGTGCCAGCAGTGGGACATTACAATATGGCTACACCTTC. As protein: CASSGTLQYGYTF.

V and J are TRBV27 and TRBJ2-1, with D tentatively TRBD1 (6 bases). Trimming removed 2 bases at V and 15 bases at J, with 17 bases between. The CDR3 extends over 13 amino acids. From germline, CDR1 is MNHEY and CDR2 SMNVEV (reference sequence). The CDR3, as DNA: TGTGCCAGCAGTTTAAGCGCTCGGACAGATCGGTTCTTC. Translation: CASSLSARTDRFF.

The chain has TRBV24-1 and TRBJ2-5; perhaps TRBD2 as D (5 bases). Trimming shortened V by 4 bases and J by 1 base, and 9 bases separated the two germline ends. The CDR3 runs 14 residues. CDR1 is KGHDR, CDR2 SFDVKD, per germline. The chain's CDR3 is CATSDPGVQETQYF. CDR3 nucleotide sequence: TGTGCCACCAGTGACCCCGGGGTCCAAGAGACCCAGTACTTC.

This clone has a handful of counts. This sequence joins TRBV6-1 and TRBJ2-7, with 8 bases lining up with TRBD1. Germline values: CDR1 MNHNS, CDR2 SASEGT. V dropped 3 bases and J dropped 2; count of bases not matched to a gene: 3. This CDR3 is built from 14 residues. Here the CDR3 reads CASSDPGQAYEQYF. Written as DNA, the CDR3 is TGTGCCAGCAGTGACCCGGGACAGGCCTACGAGCAGTACTTC.

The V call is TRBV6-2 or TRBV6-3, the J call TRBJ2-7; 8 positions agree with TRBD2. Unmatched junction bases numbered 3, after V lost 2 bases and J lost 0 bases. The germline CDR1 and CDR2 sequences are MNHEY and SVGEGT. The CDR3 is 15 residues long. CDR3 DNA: TGTGCCAGCAGTTACGAGCGGGGGCTCTCCTACGAGCAGTACTTC. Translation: CASSYERGLSYEQYF.

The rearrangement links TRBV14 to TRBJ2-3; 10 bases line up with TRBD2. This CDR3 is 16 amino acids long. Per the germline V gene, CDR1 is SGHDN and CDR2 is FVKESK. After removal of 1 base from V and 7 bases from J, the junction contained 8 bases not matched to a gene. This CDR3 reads CASSQGASGGLNTQYF. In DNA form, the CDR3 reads TGTGCCAGCAGCCAAGGAGCTAGCGGGGGCTTAAATACGCAGTATTTT.

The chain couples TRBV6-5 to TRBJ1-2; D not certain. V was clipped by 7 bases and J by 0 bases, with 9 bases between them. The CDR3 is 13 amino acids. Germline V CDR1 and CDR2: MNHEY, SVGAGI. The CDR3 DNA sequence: TGTGCCAGCAAGTCAACTCCTAACTATGGCTACACCTTC. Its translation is CASKSTPNYGYTF.

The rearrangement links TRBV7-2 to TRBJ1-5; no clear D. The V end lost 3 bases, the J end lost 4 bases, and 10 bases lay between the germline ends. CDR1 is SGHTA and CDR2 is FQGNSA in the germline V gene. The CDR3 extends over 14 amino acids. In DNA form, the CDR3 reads TGTGCCAGCAGCTTGAGTTCGCGGAATCAGCCCCAGCATTTT. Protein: CASSLSSRNQPQHF.

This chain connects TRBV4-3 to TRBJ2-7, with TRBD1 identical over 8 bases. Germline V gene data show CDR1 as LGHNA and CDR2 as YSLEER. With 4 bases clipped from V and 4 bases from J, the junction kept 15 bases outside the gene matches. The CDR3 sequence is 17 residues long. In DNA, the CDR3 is TGCGCCAGCAGCCCCGCTGGTCGGACAGGGAATCGGTACGAGCAGTACTTC. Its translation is CASSPAGRTGNRYEQYF.

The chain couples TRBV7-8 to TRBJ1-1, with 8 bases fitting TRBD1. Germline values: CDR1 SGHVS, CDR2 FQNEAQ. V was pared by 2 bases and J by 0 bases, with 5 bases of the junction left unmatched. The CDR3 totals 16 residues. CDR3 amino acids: CASSLQGARVNTEAFF. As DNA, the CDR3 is TGTGCCAGCAGCTTACAGGGGGCCAGGGTGAACACTGAAGCTTTCTTT. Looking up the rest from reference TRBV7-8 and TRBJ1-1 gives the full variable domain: GAGVSQSPRYKVAKRGQDVALRCDPISGHVSLFWYQQALGQGPEFLTYFQNEAQLDKSGLPSDRFFAERPEGSVSTLKIQRTQQEDSAVYLCASSLQGARVNTEAFFGQGTRLTVV.

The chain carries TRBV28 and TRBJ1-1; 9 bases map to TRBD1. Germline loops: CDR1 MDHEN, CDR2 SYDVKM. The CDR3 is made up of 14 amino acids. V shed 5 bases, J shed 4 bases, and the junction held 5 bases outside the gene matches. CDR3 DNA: TGTGCCAGCAGTAGAACAGGGGGCATCACTGAAGCTTTCTTT. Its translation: CASSRTGGITEAFF.

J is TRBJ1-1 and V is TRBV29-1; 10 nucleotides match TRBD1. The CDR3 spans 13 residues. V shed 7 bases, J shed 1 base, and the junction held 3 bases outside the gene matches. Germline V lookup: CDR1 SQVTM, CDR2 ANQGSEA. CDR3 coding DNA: TGCAGCGCCGACAGGGGGCGGAACACTGAAGCTTTCTTT. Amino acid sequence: CSADRGRNTEAFF.

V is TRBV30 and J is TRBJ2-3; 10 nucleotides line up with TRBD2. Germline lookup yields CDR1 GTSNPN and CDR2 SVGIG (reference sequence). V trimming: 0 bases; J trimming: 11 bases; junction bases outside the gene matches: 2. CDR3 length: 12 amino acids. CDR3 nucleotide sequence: TGTGCCTGGAGTGTACTAGCGGGGCGGCAGTATTTT. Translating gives CAWSVLAGRQYF.

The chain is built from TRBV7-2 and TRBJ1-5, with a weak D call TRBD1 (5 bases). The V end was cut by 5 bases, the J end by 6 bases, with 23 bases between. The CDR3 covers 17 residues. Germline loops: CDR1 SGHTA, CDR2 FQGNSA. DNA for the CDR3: TGTGCCAGCAGCCCCTCACCGGGGGGTGTGGGTGCTCAGCCCCAGCATTTT. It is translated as CASSPSPGGVGAQPQHF.

The chain's CDR3 is CASSGDGTSPYEQYF. As DNA, the CDR3 is TGTGCCAGCAGCGGAGACGGGACATCACCCTACGAGCAGTACTTC. The chain has TRBV7-2 and TRBJ2-7; D perhaps matches TRBD1 (6 bases). Germline values: CDR1 SGHTA, CDR2 FQGNSA. V lost 5 bases, J lost 2 bases, and 16 bases lay in between. CDR3 length: 15 amino acids.